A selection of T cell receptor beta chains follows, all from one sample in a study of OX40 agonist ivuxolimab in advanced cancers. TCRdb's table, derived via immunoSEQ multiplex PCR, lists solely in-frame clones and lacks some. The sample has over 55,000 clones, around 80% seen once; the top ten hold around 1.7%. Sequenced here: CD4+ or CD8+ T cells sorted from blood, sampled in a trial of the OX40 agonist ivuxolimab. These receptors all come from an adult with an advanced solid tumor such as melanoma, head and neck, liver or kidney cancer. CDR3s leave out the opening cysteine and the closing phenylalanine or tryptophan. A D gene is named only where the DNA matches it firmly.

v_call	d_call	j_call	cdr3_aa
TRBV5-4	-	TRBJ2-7	ASSFPGGEQY
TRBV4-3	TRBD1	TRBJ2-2	ASSQFTGTGVTGELF
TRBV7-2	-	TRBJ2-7	ASSLAGNSYEQY
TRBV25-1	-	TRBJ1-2	ASSKTDPANYGYT
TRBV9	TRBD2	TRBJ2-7	ASSPRTSGVLEQY
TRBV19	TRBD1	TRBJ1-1	ASSISGGYHTEAF
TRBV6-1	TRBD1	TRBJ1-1	ASSEAVPGQVKDEAF
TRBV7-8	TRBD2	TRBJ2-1	ASTPQGGSSYNEQF
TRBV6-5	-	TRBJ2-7	ASVGGDEQY
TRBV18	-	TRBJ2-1	ASSPSQGGYNEQF
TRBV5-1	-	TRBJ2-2	ASSLAVGNTGELF
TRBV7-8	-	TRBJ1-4	ASSSELRTGNEKLF
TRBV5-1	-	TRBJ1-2	ASSLAEGYGYT
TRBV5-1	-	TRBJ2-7	ASSLRSDGYEQY
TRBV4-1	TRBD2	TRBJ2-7	ASSFGLAGGPGSYEQY
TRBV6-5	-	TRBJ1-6	ASRAEMRSPLH
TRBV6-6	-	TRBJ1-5	ASSPRGVGNQPQH
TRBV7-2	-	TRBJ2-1	ASSFSTDGDEQF
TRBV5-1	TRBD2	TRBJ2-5	ASHGLAGARQETQY
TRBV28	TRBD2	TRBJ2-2	ASTGRSGKKGELF
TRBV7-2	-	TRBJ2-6	ASSQTSGANVLT
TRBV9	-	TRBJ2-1	ASSVGGGQVNEQF
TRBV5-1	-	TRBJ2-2	ASSAGAEGTGELF
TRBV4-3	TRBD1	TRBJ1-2	ASSQDRDSYGYT
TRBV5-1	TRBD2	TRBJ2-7	ASSTSGGYEQY
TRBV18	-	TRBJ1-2	ASSPGLSYHGGYT
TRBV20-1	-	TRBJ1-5	SAGSLQPQH